This T cell receptor beta chain was sequenced for a study of T cells after yellow fever vaccination (dated by TCRdb to between 2017 and 2020). For the wider study: The SMART-Seq v4 Ultra Low Input RNA kit was used to prepare libraries from fractions with low cell numbers. Bulk TCR alpha and beta repertoires were sequenced longitudinally to track T-cell clones before and after primary and booster YFV17D yellow fever vaccination. Blood was collected at multiple timepoints before and after primary and secondary immunization, and bulk PBMC replicates and cell subsets were isolated. The cohort comprised two healthy male donors, one aged 18 to 30 and one aged 30 to 40 years. Overall results and qualifications from the work: Because only two donors were included in the study, the extent to which the findings can be generalized is limited. Computational filtering was required because FACS-sorted repertoires could contain abundant contaminating clonotypes from the bulk population. The secondary T-cell response was found to be weaker but faster than the primary response, with a peak reached on day 5 rather than on day 15. A small fraction of clonotypes showed up in both the CD4 and CD8 compartments, probably as a result of convergent recombination. Most clones expanded after primary vaccination (approximately 95% of CD4 and roughly 91% of CD8) were re-detected after the booster, suggesting that broad memory maintenance occurred.

The data were produced on an Illumina NovaSeq 6000. TCR cDNA was synthesized by 5'RACE template switching, which introduced a universal primer site and unique molecular identifiers. Priming of cDNA synthesis was performed from both the TCR alpha and TCR beta constant segments. Two PCR steps were used to amplify libraries, with sample barcodes and sequencing adapters being added in the second step. Sequencing of libraries was done on Illumina HiSeq 2500 (2x100 bp) or NovaSeq (2x150 bp). In the authors' own workflow: MIGEC was used to demultiplex reads and collapse the reads into UMI consensus sequences, and MiXCR was used for V(D)J alignment. Clonotypes responding to the vaccine were identified with edgeR on replicate PBMC samples, with the criteria of FDR below 0.01 and a log2 fold change above 5 up to day 15. Each bulk clonotype was labeled CD4 or CD8 based on which sequenced repertoire, CD4 or CD8, contained the clonotype at higher abundance. TCRdb trimmed public reads at Q25 via fastp, called clones via MiXCR and kept in-frame beta chains. Each entry merges the rows of one CDR3 protein and shows their most common DNA and genes. TCRdb's processing, not the study's, gives the V and J calls here. The sample table lists around 260,000 distinct CDR3 sequences, about 5.2% of them with a count of one. Clones ranked in the top ten supply about 3.5% of the sample.

Points on this clonotype: Its target antigen remains unknown. The record has no base qualities; no much larger clone is one base away.

The treatment or condition label of this sample denotes: live attenuated yellow fever vaccine strain. PBMCs were isolated from peripheral blood using a standard Ficoll-Paque protocol. Dynabeads CD4 and CD8 positive selection kits were used to isolate CD4 and CD8 T-cell fractions. TriZol was used to extract RNA from bulk PBMCs, from CD4 and CD8 fractions, and from dextramer-positive and dextramer-negative fractions. The CDR3 runs 15 residues from the cysteine to the phenylalanine. Solely the CDR3 DNA is kept, with 45 bases framed from the first base. The germline V gene (reference sequence) yields DFQATT for CDR1 and SNEGSKA for CDR2. V and J lose 4 bases and 2 bases, and a span of 16 bases separates them.

Sequences were derived from CD4+ T cells sorted from PBMCs, sampled on the day of the yellow fever booster vaccination. The chain couples TRBV20-1 to TRBJ2-3, with TRBD2 perhaps the D gene, on 6 matching bases. This receptor was obtained from a man between 18 and 35 years old who received the YFV17D yellow fever vaccine. The CDR3 amino acid sequence is: CSATILAGNTDTQYF. The DNA is as follows: TGCAGTGCTACCATTCTGGCGGGGAACACAGATACGCAGTATTTT.